Listed here are 3 T cell receptor beta chains from one sample, sequenced in a study of blood T cell repertoires in COVID-19. Measured with immunoSEQ multiplex PCR; TCRdb has only the in-frame clones, and not every one. In the table there are about 110,000 clones, about 70% of which are singletons. The sequenced sample consisted of peripheral blood. The source of these receptors is an older woman with acute or convalescent COVID-19.

This clone was seen only once. This chain links TRBV27 with TRBJ1-3; D not resolved. Germline lookup yields CDR1 MNHEY and CDR2 SMNVEV (reference sequence). CDR3 size: 14 residues. V lost 5 bases and J lost 0, with 8 bases in between. The CDR3 DNA sequence: TGTGCCAGCAGTATCAGTTACTCTGGAAACACCATATATTTT. Amino acids: CASSISYSGNTIYF.

The chain combines TRBV5-1 with TRBJ1-1, with a possible D match to TRBD1 (5 bases). The germline CDR1 and CDR2 sequences are SGHRS and YFSETQ. The CDR3 is 15 residues long. Trimming took 4 bases from V and 3 from J, leaving 16 bases between them. The DNA for the CDR3 is TGCGCCAGCAGCCTGGGCAGGGCGGATGACACTGAAGCTTTCTTT. Protein product: CASSLGRADDTEAFF.

The genes are TRBV11-3 and TRBJ1-1, with 9 bases matching TRBD1. Looked up from germline, CDR1 is SGHNT and CDR2 is YENEEA. This CDR3 has 14 amino acids. Trimming cost V 5 bases and J 6 bases; bases outside gene matches: 7. The CDR3 nucleotides are TGTGCCAGCAGCCCGGACAGGGGTAGGGCTGAAGCTTTCTTT. Translation gives CASSPDRGRAEAFF.